This section outlines one T cell receptor beta chain sequence together with its context. The antigen is not known. This record comes from a study of CD8 T cells in ankylosing spondylitis. Study-wide results and limits: The study identified a TCR beta motif of under ten highly homologous variants that appeared characteristic of ankylosing spondylitis blood.

V was pared by 6 bases and J by 0 bases, with 12 bases between. Germline V lookup: CDR1 LGHNT, CDR2 FRNRAP. The CDR3 spans 15 residues. Quantitative 5'-RACE with molecular barcodes produced the TCR beta libraries. One entry per CDR3 protein, called by TCRdb with MiXCR from the 5' RACE reads. The sample lists about 420,000 distinct CDR3 sequences, about a fifth seen once, with roughly a sixth in the top ten. The chain couples TRBV12-5 to TRBJ1-3; perhaps TRBD1 as D (5 bases). Sequenced material: blood, either unsorted or a sorted T cell fraction (not recorded which). This receptor was identified in a male donor with ankylosing spondylitis. CDR3 DNA sequence: TGTGCTAGTGGCCGACAGCCGGGCTCTGGAAACACCATATATTTT. This sequence encodes CASGRQPGSGNTIYF.